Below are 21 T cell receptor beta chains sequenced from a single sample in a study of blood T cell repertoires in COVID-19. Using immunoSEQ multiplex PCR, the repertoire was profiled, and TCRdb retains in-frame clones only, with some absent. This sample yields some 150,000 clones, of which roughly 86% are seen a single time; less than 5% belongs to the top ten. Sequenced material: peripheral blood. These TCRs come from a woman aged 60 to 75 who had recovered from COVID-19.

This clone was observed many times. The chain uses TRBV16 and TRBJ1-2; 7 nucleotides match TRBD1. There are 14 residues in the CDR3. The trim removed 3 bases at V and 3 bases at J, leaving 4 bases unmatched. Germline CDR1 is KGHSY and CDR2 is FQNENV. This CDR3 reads CASSQGTVDYGYTF. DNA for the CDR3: TGTGCCAGCAGCCAGGGGACAGTTGACTATGGCTACACCTTC.

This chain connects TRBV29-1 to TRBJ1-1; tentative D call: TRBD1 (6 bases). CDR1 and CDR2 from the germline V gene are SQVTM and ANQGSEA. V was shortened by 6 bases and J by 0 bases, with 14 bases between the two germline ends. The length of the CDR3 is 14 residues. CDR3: CSVVDRALNTEAFF. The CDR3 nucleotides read TGCAGCGTGGTGGACAGAGCCCTGAACACTGAAGCTTTCTTT.

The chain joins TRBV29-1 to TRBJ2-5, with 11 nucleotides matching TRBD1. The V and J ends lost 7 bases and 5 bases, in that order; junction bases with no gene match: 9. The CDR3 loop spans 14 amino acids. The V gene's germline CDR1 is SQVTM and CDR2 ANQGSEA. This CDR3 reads CSGTGTGGRETQYF. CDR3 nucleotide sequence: TGCAGCGGAACAGGGACAGGGGGTCGGGAGACCCAGTACTTC.

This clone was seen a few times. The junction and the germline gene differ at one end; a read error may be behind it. The CDR3 region has the DNA TGTGCCAGCAGCTTGGTACTAGCGGCGGTCGACTTC. Amino acid sequence: CASSLVLAAVDF. This rearrangement joins TRBV7-2 to TRBJ2-5; 8 positions match TRBD2. The CDR3 sequence is 12 residues long. Germline V gene lookup returns CDR1 SGHTA and CDR2 FQGNSA.

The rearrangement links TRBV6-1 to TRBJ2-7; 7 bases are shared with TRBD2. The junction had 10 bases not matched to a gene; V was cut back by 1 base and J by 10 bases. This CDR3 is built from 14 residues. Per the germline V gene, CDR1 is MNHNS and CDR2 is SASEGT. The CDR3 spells CASSEGTRGTAQYF. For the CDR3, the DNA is TGTGCCAGCAGTGAAGGGACTAGGGGAACGGCACAGTACTTC.

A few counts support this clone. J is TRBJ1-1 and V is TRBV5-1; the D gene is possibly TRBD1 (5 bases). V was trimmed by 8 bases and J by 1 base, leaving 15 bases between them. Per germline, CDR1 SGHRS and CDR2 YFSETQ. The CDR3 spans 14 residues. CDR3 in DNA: TGCGCCAGTCCTCGAGGGGAGGGGAACACTGAAGCTTTCTTT. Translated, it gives CASPRGEGNTEAFF.

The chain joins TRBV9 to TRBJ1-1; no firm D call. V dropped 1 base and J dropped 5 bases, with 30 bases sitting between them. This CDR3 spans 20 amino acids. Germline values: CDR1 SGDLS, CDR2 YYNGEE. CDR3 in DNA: TGTGCCAGCAGCGTAACCCTTCAAGGCCCGGCCGACTGGGGAGGGACTGAAGCTTTCTTT. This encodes CASSVTLQGPADWGGTEAFF.

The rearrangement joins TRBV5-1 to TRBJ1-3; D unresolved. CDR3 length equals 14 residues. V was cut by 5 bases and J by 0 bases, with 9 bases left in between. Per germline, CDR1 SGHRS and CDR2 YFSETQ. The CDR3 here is CASRRVSSGNTIYF. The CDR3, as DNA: TGCGCCAGCAGACGGGTGAGCTCTGGAAACACCATATATTTT.

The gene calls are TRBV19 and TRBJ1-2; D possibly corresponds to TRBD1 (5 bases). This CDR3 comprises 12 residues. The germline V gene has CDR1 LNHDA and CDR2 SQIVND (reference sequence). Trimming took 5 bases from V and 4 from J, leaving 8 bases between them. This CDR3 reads CASSPGGYGYTF. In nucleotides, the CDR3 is TGTGCCAGTAGTCCGGGGGGCTATGGCTACACCTTC.

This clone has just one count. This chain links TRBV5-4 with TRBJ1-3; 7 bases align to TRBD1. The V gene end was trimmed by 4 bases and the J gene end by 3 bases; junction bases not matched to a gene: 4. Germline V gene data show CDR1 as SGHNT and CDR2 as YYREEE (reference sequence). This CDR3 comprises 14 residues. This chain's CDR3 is CASSLDRHGNTIYF. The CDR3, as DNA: TGTGCCAGCAGCCTGGACAGGCATGGAAACACCATATATTTT.

CDR3 sequence: CASSLGGKETQYF. For the CDR3, the DNA is TGTGCCAGCAGCCTGGGCGGGAAAGAGACCCAGTACTTC. The gene calls are TRBV5-4 and TRBJ2-5; a possible D gene is TRBD2 (6 bases). Per the germline V gene, CDR1 is SGHNT and CDR2 is YYREEE (reference sequence). V was pared by 4 bases and J by 3 bases, with 10 bases between. This CDR3 has 13 residues.

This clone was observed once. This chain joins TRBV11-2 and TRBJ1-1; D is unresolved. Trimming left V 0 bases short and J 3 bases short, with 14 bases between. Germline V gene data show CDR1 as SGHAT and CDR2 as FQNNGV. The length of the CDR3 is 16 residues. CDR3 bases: TGTGCCAGCAGCTTAGATCGTCGGTATTTGTACACTGAAGCTTTCTTT. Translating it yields CASSLDRRYLYTEAFF.

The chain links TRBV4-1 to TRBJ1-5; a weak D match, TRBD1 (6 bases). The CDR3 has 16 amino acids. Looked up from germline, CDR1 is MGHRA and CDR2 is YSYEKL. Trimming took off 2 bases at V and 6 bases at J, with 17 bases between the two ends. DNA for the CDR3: TGCGCCAGCAGCCAACGACAGGAGTTGGGTGCTCAGCCCCAGCATTTT. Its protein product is CASSQRQELGAQPQHF.

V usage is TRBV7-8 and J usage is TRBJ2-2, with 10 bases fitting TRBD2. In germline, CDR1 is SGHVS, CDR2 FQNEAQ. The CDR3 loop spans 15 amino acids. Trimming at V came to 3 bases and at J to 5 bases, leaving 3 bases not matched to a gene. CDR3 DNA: TGTGCCAGCAGCTTCGGGACTAGCGTAACCGGGGAGCTGTTTTTT. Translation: CASSFGTSVTGELFF.

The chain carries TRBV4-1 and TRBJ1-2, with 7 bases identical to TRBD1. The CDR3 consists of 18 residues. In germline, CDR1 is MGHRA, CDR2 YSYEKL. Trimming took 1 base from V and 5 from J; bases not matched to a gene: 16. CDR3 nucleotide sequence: TGCGCCAGCAGCCAAGGGAAAGGGACAGCCCGTGCCTCATATGGCTACACCTTC. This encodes CASSQGKGTARASYGYTF.

The CDR3 DNA is TGTGCCAGTTTGACAGGGATTGTCCAAGAGACCCAGTACTTC. Encoded protein: CASLTGIVQETQYF. V gene TRBV2 combines with J gene TRBJ2-5; 7 bases fit TRBD1. CDR3 size: 14 residues. Trimming removed 9 bases from V and 1 base from J; junction bases left unmatched: 8. Germline V gene data show CDR1 as SNHLY and CDR2 as FYNNEI.

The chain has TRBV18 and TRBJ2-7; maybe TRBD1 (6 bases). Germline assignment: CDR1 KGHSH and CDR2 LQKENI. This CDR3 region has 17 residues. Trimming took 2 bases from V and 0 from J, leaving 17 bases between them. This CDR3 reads CASSPRGRRQVSYEQYF. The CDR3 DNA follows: TGTGCCAGCTCACCAAGGGGTCGGAGACAGGTCTCCTACGAGCAGTACTTC.

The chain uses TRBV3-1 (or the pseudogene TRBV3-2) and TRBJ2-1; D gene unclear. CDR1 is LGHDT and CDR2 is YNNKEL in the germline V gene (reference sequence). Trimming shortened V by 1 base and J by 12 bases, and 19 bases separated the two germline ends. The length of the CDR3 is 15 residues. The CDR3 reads CASSQGSTAPVRQFF. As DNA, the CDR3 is TGTGCCAGCAGCCAAGGCTCTACCGCACCCGTGCGGCAGTTCTTC.

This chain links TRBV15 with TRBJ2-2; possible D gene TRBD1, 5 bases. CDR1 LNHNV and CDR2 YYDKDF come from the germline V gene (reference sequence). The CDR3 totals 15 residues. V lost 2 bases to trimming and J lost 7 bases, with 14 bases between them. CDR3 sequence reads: CATSRRGPLSGELFF. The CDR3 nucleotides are TGTGCCACCAGCAGAAGGGGCCCCTTAAGCGGGGAGCTGTTTTTT.

The CDR3 sequence is CARPPGGFIEQYF. In DNA, the CDR3 is TGTGCCAGACCGCCCGGGGGGTTTATCGAGCAGTACTTC. The rearrangement joins TRBV5-3 to TRBJ2-7, with 7 bases aligning to TRBD2. TRBV5-3 is designated an ORF whose function remains uncertain. V was clipped by 7 bases and J by 6 bases; unmatched bases: 10. CDR3 length: 13 residues.

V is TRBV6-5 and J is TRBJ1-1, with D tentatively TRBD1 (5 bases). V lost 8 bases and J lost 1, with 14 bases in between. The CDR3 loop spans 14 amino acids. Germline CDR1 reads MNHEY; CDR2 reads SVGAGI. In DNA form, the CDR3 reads TGTGCCAGCCACTGGGGCAGGGCGAACACTGAAGCTTTCTTT. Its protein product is CASHWGRANTEAFF.